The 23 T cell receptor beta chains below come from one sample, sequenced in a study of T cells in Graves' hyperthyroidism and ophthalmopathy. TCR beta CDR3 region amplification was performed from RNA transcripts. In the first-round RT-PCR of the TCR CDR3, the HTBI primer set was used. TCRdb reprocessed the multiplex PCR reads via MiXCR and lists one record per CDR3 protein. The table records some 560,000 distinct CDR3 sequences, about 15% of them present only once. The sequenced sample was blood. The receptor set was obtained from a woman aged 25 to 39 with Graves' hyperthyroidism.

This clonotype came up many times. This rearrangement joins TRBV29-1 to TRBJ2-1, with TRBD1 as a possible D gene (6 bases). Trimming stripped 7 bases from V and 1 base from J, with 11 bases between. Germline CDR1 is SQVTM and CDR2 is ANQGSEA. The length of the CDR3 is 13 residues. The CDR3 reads CSGRDTSYNEQFF. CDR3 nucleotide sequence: TGCAGCGGCCGGGACACTTCCTACAATGAGCAGTTCTTC.

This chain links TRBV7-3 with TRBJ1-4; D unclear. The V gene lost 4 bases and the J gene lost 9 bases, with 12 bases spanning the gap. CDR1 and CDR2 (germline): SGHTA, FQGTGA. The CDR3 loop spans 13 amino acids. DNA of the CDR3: TGTGCCAGCAGCTACCGGGGTGATCAAAAACTGTTTTTT. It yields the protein CASSYRGDQKLFF.

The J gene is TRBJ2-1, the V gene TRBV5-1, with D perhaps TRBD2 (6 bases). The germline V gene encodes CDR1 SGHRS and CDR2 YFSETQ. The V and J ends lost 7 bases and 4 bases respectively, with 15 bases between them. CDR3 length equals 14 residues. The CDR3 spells CASGVEGFYNEQFF. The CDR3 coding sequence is TGCGCCAGCGGCGTGGAGGGATTTTACAATGAGCAGTTCTTC.

The CDR3 bases are TGTGCCAGCATTAGCGGGACCAAAGATACGCAGTATTTT. It encodes CASISGTKDTQYF. The chain joins TRBV28 to TRBJ2-3; 8 bases fit TRBD2. With V trimmed by 7 bases and J by 5 bases, 5 bases remained unmatched. CDR1 is MDHEN, CDR2 SYDVKM, per germline. The CDR3 length is 13 residues.

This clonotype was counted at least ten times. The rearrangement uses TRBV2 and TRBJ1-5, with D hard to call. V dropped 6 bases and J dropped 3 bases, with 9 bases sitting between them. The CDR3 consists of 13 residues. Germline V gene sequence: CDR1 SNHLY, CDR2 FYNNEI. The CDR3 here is CASRIRINQPQHF. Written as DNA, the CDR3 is TGTGCCAGCAGGATCAGGATCAATCAGCCCCAGCATTTT.

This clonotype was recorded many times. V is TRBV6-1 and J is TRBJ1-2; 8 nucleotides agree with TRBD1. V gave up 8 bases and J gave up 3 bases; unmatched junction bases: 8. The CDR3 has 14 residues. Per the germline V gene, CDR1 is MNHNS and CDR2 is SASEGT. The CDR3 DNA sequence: TGTGCCAGCTCATTGGGACAGGTCGACTATGGCTACACCTTC. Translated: CASSLGQVDYGYTF.

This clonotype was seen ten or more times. In nucleotides, the CDR3 is TGTGCCAGCAGCTTAGACTCCACAGCGGGATGGTTTGAGCAGTTCTTC. It is translated as CASSLDSTAGWFEQFF. This chain links TRBV7-6 with TRBJ2-1; 7 bases match TRBD2. V lost 1 base and J lost 9; bases outside the gene matches: 12. Germline lookup yields CDR1 SGHVS and CDR2 FNYEAQ. This CDR3 is 16 amino acids long.

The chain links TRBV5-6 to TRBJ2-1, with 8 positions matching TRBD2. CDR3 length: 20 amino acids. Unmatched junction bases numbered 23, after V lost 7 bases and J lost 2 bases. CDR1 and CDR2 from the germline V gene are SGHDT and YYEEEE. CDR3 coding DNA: TGTGCCAGCTCACCCCGTCGAGGACGGAGCGGGAGTCACACCTACAATGAGCAGTTCTTC. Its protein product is CASSPRRGRSGSHTYNEQFF.

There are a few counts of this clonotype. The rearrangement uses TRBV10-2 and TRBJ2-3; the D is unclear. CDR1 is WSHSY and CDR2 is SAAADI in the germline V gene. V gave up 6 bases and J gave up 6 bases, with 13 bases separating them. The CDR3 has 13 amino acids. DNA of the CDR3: TGCGCCAGCAGGACCTCTAACGGGGATACGCAGTATTTT. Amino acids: CASRTSNGDTQYF.

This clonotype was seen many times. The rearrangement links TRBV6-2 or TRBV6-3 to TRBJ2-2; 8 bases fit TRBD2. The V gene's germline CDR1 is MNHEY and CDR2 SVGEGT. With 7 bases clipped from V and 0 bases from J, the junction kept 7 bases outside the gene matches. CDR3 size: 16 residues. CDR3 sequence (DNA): TGTGCCAGCAAGGCGGGAGGAATTGCGAACACCGGGGAGCTGTTTTTT. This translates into CASKAGGIANTGELFF.

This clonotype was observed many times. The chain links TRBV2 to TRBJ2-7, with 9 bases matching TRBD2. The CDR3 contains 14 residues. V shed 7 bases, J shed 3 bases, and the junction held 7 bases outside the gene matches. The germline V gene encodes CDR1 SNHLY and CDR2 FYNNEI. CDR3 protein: CASIGGRGGYEQYF. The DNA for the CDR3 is TGTGCCAGCATCGGCGGGAGGGGGGGCTACGAGCAGTACTTC.

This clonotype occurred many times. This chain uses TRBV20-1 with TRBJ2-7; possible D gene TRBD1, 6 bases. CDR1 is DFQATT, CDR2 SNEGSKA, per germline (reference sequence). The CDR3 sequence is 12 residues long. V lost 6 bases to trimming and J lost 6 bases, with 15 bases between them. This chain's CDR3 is CSAVETGPEQYF. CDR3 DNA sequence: TGCAGTGCCGTGGAAACAGGGCCCGAGCAGTACTTC.

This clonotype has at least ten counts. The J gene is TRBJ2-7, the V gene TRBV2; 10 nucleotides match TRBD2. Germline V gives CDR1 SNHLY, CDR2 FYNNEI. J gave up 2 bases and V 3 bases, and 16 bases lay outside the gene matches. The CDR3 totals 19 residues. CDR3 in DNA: TGTGCCAGCAGTGAGTGGGTTGGGATAGCGGGAGGAAACGCCTACGAGCAGTACTTC. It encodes CASSEWVGIAGGNAYEQYF. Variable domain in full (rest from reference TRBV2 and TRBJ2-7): EPEVTQTPSHQVTQMGQEVILRCVPISNHLYFYWYRQILGQKVEFLVSFYNNEISEKSEIFDDQFSVERPDGSNFTLKIRSTKLEDSAMYFCASSEWVGIAGGNAYEQYFGPGTRLTVT.

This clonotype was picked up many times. In DNA form, the CDR3 reads TGTGCCAGCAGCCCCGGGCTAGCGGGAGATAGTGTTATCAGGTCCTACGAGCAGTACTTC. This encodes CASSPGLAGDSVIRSYEQYF. The rearrangement links TRBV12-3 or TRBV12-4 to TRBJ2-7, with 10 bases aligning to TRBD2. This CDR3 comprises 20 residues. V lost 6 bases to trimming and J lost 1 base; unmatched junction nucleotides: 21.

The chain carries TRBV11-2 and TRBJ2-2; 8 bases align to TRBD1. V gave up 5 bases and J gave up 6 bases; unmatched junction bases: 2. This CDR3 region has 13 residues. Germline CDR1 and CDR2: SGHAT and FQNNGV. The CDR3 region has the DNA TGTGCCAGCAGCGGACAGGGTCCCGGGGAGCTGTTTTTT. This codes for CASSGQGPGELFF.

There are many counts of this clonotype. The CDR3: CASSTDLTDTQYF. The CDR3, as DNA: TGTGCCAGCAGCACGGACCTCACAGATACGCAGTATTTT. The chain joins TRBV5-6 to TRBJ2-3; no firm D call. This CDR3 is built from 13 residues. The germline gives CDR1 SGHDT, CDR2 YYEEEE. V was cut by 4 bases and J by 2 bases, with 8 bases left in between.

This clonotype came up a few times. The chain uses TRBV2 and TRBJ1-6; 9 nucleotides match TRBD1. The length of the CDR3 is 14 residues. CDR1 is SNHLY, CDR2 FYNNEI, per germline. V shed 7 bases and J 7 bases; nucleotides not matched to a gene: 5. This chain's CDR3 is CASTGTGQNSPLHF. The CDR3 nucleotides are TGTGCCAGCACTGGGACAGGGCAGAATTCACCCCTCCACTTT.

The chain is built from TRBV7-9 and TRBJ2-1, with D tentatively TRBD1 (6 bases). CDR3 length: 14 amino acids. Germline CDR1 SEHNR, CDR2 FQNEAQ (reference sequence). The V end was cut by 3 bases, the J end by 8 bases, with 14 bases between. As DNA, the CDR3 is TGTGCCAGCAGCTTGATGTCAGGGGACCATGAGCAGTTCTTC. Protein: CASSLMSGDHEQFF.

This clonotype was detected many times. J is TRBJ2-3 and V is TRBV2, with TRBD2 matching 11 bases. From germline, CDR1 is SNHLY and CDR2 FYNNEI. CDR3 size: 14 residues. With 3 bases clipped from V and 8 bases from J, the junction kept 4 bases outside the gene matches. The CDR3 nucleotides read TGTGCCAGCAGTGAGTTACTAGCGGGAGCTACGCAGTATTTT. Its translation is CASSELLAGATQYF.

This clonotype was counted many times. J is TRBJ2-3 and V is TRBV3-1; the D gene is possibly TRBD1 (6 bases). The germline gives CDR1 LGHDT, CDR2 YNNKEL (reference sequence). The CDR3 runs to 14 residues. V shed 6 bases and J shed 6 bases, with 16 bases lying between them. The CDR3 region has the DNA TGTGCCAGCAGTCTCGGACAGTTACGGGATACGCAGTATTTT. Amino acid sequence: CASSLGQLRDTQYF.

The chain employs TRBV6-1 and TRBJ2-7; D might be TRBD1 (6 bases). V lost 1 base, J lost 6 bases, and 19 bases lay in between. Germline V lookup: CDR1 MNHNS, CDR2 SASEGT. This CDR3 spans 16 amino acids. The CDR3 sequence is CASSEGVGGQRLEQYF. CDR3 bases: TGTGCCAGCAGTGAAGGAGTAGGAGGACAGAGACTCGAGCAGTACTTC.

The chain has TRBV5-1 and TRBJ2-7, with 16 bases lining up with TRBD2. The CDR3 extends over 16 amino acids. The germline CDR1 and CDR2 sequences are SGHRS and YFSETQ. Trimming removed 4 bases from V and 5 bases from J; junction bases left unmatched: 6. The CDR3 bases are TGCGCCAGCAGCATGGGACTAGCGGGAGGGCCCGACGAGCAGTACTTC. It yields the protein CASSMGLAGGPDEQYF.

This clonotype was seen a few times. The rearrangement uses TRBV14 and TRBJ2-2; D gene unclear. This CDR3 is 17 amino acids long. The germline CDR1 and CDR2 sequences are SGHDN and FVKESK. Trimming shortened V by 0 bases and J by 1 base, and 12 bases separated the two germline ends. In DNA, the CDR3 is TGTGCCAGCAGCCAAGACAGGAGACGCGGGAACACCGGGGAGCTGTTTTTT. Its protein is CASSQDRRRGNTGELFF.